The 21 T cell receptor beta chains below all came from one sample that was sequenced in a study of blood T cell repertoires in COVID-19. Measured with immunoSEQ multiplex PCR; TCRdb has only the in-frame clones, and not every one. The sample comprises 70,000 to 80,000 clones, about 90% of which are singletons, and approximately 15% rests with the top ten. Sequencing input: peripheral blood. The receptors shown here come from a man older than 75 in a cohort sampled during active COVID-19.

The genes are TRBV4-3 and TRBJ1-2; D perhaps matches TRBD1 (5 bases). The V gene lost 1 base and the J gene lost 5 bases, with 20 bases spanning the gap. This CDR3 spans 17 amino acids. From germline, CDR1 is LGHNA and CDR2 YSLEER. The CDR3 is CASSQGTPGQGGYGYTF. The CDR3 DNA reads TGCGCCAGCAGCCAAGGAACTCCCGGCCAGGGAGGATATGGCTACACCTTC.

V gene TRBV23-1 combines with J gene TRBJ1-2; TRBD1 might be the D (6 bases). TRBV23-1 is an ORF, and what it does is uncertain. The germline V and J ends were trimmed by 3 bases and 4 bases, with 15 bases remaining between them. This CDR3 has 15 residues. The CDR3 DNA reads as TGCGCCAGCAGTCATGCAAGGACAGCGTGCTATGGCTACACCTTC. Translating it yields CASSHARTACYGYTF.

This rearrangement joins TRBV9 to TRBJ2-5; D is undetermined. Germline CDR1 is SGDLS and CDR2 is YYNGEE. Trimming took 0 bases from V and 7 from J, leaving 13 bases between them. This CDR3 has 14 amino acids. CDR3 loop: CASSVATSSGTQYF. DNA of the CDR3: TGTGCCAGCAGCGTAGCTACGAGCTCAGGGACCCAGTACTTC.

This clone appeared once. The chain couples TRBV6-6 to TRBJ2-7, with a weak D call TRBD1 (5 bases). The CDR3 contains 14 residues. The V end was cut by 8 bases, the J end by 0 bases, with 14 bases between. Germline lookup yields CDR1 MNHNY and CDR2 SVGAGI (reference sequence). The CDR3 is CASSQGQGSYEQYV. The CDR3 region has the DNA TGTGCCAGCTCTCAAGGGCAGGGCTCCTACGAGCAGTACGTC.

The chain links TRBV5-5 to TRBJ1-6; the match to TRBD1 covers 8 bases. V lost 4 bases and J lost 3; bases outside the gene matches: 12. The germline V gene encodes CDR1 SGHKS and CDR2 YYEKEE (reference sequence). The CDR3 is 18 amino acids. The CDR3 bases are TGTGCCAGCAGCAGCCAGATGGGGACAGGTGACTATAATTCACCCCTCCACTTT. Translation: CASSSQMGTGDYNSPLHF.

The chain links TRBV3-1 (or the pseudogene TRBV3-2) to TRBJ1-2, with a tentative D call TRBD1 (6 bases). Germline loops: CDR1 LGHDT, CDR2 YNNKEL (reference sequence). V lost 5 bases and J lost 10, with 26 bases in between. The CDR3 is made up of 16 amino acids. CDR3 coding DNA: TGTGCCAGCAGCGAGGCCAATATACAGGGAGCCGGGACCTACACCTTC. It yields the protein CASSEANIQGAGTYTF.

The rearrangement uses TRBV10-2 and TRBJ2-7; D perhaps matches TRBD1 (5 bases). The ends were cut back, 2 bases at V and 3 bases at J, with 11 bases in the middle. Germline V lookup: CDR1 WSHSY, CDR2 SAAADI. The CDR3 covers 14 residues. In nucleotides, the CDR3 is TGCGCCAGCAGTGAGCAGACAGAACTCTACGAGCAGTACTTC. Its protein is CASSEQTELYEQYF.

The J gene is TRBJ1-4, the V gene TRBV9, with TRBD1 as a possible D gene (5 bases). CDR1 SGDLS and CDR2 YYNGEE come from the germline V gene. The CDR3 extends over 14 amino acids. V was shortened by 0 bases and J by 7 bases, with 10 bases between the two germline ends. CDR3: CASSVGQRGEKLFF. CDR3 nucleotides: TGTGCCAGCAGCGTAGGACAGCGGGGTGAAAAACTGTTTTTT.

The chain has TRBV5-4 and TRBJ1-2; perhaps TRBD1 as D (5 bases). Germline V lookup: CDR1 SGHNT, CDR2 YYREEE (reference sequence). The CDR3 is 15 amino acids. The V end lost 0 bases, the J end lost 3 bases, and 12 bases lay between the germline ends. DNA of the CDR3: TGTGCCAGCAGCTTGGTAGGGGAATGGTACTATGGCTACACCTTC. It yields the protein CASSLVGEWYYGYTF. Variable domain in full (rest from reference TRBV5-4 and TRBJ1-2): ETGVTQSPTHLIKTRGQQVTLRCSSQSGHNTVSWYQQALGQGPQFIFQYYREEENGRGNFPPRFSGLQFPNYSSELNVNALELDDSALYLCASSLVGEWYYGYTFGSGTRLTVV.

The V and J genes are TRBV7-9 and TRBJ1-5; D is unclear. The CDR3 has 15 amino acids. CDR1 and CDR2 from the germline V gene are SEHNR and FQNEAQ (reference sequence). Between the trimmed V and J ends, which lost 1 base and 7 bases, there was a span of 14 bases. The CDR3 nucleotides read TGTGCCAGCAGCTTAGGGTCCAACCCGGGACAGCCCCAGCATTTT. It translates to CASSLGSNPGQPQHF.

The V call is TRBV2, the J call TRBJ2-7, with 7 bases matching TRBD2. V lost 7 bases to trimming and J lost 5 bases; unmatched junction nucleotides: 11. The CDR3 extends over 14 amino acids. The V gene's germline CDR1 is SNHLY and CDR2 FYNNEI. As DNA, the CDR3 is TGTGCCAGCACCCTTTCCGCGGGGGTCAACGAGCAGTACGTC. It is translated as CASTLSAGVNEQYV.

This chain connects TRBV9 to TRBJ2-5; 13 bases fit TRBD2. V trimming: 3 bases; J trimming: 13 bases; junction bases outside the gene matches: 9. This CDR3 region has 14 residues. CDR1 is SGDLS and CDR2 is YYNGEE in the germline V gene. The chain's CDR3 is CASSGGTSGETGYF. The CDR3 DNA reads TGTGCCAGCAGCGGGGGGACTAGCGGGGAGACGGGGTACTTC.

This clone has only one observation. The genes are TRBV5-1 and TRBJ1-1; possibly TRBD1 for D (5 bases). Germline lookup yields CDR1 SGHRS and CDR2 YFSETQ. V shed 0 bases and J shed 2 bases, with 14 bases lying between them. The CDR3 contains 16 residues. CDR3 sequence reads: CASSLGVGRGNTEAFF. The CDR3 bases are TGCGCCAGCAGCTTGGGAGTAGGGAGGGGAAACACTGAAGCTTTCTTT.

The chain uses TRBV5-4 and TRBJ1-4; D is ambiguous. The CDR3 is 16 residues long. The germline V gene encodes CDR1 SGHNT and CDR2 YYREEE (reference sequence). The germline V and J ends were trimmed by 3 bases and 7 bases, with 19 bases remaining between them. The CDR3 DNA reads TGTGCCAGCAGCTCAGTTCTGGACCATGGAGGTGAAAAACTGTTTTTT. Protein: CASSSVLDHGGEKLFF.

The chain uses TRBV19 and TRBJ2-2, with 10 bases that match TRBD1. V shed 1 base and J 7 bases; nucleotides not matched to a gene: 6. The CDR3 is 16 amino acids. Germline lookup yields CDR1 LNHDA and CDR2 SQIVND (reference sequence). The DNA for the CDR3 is TGTGCCAGTAGTATAGTGGACAGGGGGAGTGGCGGGGAGCTGTTTTTT. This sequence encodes CASSIVDRGSGGELFF.

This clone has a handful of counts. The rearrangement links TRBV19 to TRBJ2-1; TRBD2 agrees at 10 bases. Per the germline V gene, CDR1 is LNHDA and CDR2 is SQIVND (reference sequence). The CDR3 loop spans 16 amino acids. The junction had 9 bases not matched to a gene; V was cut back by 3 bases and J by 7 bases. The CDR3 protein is CASSILVPSGGNEQFF. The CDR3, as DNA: TGTGCCAGTAGTATTTTGGTTCCTAGCGGGGGAAATGAGCAGTTCTTC.

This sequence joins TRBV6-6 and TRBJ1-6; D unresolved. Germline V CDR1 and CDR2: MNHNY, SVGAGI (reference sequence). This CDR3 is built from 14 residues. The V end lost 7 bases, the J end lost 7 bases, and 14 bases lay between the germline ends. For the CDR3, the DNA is TGTGCCAGCACTGAGGCGGGGAGGAATTCACCCCTCCACTTT. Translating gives CASTEAGRNSPLHF.

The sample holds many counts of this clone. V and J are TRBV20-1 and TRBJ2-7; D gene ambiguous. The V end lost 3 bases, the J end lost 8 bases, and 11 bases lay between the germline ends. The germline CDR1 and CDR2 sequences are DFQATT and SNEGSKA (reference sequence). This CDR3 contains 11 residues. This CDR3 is CSASSGDQQYF. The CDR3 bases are TGCAGTGCTAGTTCTGGAGACCAGCAGTACTTC.

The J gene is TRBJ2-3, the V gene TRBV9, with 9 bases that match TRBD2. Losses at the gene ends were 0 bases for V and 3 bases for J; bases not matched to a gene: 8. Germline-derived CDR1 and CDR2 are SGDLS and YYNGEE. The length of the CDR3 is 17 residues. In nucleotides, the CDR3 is TGTGCCAGCAGCGTAGGAGCGGGGGGCCCCCTGACAGATACGCAGTATTTT. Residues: CASSVGAGGPLTDTQYF.

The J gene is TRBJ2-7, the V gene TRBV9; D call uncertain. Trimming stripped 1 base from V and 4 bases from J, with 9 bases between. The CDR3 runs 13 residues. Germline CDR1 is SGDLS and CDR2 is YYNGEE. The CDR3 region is CASSVMTGYEQYF. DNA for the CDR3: TGTGCCAGCAGCGTAATGACTGGGTACGAGCAGTACTTC.

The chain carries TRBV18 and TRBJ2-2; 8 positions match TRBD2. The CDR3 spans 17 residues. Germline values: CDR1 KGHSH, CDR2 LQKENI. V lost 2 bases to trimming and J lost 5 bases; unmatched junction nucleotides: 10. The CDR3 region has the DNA TGTGCCAGCTCACCAGGGCTAGCGGGTATAAAGACCGGGGAGCTGTTTTTT. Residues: CASSPGLAGIKTGELFF.